A single sample is the source of the 10 T cell receptor beta chains below, sequenced in a study of T cell responses to AZD1222 COVID-19 vaccine. Clones were sequenced by immunoSEQ multiplex PCR, and TCRdb holds only the in-frame ones, with some missing. The sample holds about 130,000 clones, approximately 89% seen once. Sequenced here: peripheral blood, sampled 28 days after the second AZD1222 dose. The receptors here all came from an adult who received the AZD1222 COVID-19 vaccine.

The CDR3 loop is CASSLGGGALETQYF. In DNA, the CDR3 is TGTGCCAGCAGCTTAGGCGGGGGGGCCTTAGAGACCCAGTACTTC. The chain has TRBV11-2 and TRBJ2-5; 9 bases fit TRBD2. The length of the CDR3 is 15 residues. After removal of 1 base from V and 4 bases from J, the junction contained 4 bases not matched to a gene. Germline-derived CDR1 and CDR2 are SGHAT and FQNNGV. Using reference TRBV11-2 and TRBJ2-5 for the parts outside the CDR3, the full variable domain is EAGVAQSPRYKIIEKRQSVAFWCNPISGHATLYWYQQILGQGPKLLIQFQNNGVVDDSQLPKDRFSAERLKGVDSTLKIQPAKLEDSAVYLCASSLGGGALETQYFGPGTRLLVL.

V and J are TRBV25-1 and TRBJ2-7; D may be TRBD2 (5 bases). Trimming cost V 1 base and J 5 bases, with 24 bases left between them. CDR3 size: 18 residues. CDR1 is MGHDK and CDR2 is SYGVNS in the germline V gene. The CDR3 DNA is TGTGCCAGCAGTGAATCAACCCCCCGGGCCGGGAAAGCTCACGAGCAGTACTTC. Encoded protein: CASSESTPRAGKAHEQYF.

The chain combines TRBV21-1 with TRBJ2-7; the table's D call TRBD1 went unverified against the DNA. TRBV21-1 is a listed pseudogene. The CDR3 runs to 16 residues. The CDR3: CASSKVGTPPSDEQYF. The CDR3 DNA sequence: TGTGCCAGCAGCAAAGTGGGGACACCCCCTTCCGACGAGCAGTACTTC.

The chain joins TRBV4-1 to TRBJ1-2, with D uncertain. The V end lost 0 bases, the J end lost 0 bases, and 8 bases lay between the germline ends. The CDR3 consists of 15 residues. Germline V lookup: CDR1 MGHRA, CDR2 YSYEKL. The CDR3 spells CASSQDRLANYGYTF. The CDR3 nucleotides read TGCGCCAGCAGCCAAGATCGCCTAGCTAACTATGGCTACACCTTC.

V usage is TRBV5-1 and J usage is TRBJ2-7; D might be TRBD1 (5 bases). The CDR3 extends over 14 amino acids. V was trimmed by 1 base and J by 2 bases, leaving 10 bases between them. Looked up from germline, CDR1 is SGHRS and CDR2 is YFSETQ. CDR3 sequence (DNA): TGCGCCAGCAGCTTGATAGGGGAACCCTACGAGCAGTACTTC. Its translation is CASSLIGEPYEQYF.

This chain joins TRBV5-1 and TRBJ2-7; perhaps TRBD2 as D (5 bases). This CDR3 region has 13 residues. The germline CDR1 and CDR2 sequences are SGHRS and YFSETQ. The V and J ends lost 3 bases and 1 base respectively, with 8 bases between them. CDR3 DNA sequence: TGCGCCAGCAGCTCCCCGGGGTCCTACGAGCAGTACTTC. Translating gives CASSSPGSYEQYF.

The V call is TRBV19, the J call TRBJ2-7, with TRBD1 as a possible D gene (6 bases). The CDR3 spans 15 residues. Germline values: CDR1 LNHDA, CDR2 SQIVND (reference sequence). V lost 4 bases to trimming and J lost 0 bases, with 13 bases between them. In nucleotides, the CDR3 is TGTGCCAGTAGTACTCTCAGGGGCGCCTCCTACGAGCAGTACTTC. This encodes CASSTLRGASYEQYF.

There are a few counts of this clone. The chain employs TRBV6-5 and TRBJ2-3; D is perhaps TRBD1 or TRBD2 (6 bases each). Germline V gene sequence: CDR1 MNHEY, CDR2 SVGAGI. The V gene lost 2 bases and the J gene lost 2 bases, with 14 bases spanning the gap. This CDR3 has 16 residues. The CDR3 DNA reads TGTGCCAGCAGTTACCCCGGGGGCCTTAACACAGATACGCAGTATTTT. Translation: CASSYPGGLNTDTQYF.

A single count supports this clone. V and J are TRBV20-1 and TRBJ2-3, with unresolved D. Deletions cut 8 bases from V and 4 bases from J, with 7 bases between. Germline CDR1 reads DFQATT; CDR2 reads SNEGSKA (reference sequence). The length of the CDR3 is 10 residues. The CDR3 coding sequence is TGCAGTCCGCTTTCAGATACGCAGTATTTT. Translating gives CSPLSDTQYF.

This clone was seen once. This rearrangement joins TRBV5-1 to TRBJ2-7; 11 bases agree with TRBD2. This CDR3 has 15 residues. V was clipped by 4 bases and J by 5 bases; unmatched bases: 8. Germline-derived CDR1 and CDR2 are SGHRS and YFSETQ. The CDR3, as DNA: TGCGCCAGCAGCCCATCTAGCGGGGGGTATCACGAGCAGTACTTC. Translation gives CASSPSSGGYHEQYF.